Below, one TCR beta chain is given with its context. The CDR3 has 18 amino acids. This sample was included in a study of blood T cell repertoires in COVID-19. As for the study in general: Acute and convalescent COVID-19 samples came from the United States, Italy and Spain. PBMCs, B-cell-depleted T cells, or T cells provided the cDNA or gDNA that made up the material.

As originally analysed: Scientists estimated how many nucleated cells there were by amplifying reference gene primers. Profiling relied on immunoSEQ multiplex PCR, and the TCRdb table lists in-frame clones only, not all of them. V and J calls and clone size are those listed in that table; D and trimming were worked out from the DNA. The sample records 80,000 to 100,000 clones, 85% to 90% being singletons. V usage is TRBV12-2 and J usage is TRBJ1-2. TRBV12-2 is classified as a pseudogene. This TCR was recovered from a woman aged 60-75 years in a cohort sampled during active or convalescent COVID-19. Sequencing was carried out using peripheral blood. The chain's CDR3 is CASRLHSGRQLTNYGYTF. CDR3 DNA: TGTGCAAGTCGCCTACATTCGGGTCGCCAATTAACTAACTATGGCTACACCTTC.